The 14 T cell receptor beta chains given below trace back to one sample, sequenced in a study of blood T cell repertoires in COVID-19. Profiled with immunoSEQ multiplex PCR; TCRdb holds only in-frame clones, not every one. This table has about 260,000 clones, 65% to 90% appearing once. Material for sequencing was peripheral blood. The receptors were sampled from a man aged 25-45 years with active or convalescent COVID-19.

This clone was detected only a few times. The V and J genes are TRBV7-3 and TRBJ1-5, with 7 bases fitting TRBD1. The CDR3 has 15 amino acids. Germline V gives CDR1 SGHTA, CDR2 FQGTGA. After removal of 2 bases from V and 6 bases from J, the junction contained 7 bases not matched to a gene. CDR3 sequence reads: CASSLRSAGGQPQHF. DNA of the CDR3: TGTGCCAGCAGCTTACGGTCGGCAGGGGGTCAGCCCCAGCATTTT.

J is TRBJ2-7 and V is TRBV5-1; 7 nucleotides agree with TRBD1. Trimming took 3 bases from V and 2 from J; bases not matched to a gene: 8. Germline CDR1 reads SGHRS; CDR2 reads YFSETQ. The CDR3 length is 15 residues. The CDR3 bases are TGCGCCAGCAGCTCGCCCGGGACAGAGCCCTACGAGCAGTACTTC. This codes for CASSSPGTEPYEQYF.

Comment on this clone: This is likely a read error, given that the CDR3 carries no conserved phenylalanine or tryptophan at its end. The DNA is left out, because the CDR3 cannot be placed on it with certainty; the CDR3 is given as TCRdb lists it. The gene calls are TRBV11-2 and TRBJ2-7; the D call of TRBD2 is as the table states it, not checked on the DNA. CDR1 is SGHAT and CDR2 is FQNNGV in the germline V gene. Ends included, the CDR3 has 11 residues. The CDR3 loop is CASSLSSLSGD.

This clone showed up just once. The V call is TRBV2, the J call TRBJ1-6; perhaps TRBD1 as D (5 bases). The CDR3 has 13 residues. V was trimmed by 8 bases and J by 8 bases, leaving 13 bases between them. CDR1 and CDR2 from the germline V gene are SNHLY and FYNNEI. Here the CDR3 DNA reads TGTGCCAGCCAGGGATCCGAGGATTCACCCCTCCACTTT. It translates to CASQGSEDSPLHF.

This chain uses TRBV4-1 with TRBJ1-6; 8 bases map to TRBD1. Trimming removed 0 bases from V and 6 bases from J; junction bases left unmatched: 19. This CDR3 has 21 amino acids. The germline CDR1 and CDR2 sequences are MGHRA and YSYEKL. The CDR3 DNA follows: TGCGCCAGCAGCCAAGAAGACGGACAGGGCTTTGGTTTGGGTTTTAATTCACCCCTCCACTTT. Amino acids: CASSQEDGQGFGLGFNSPLHF.

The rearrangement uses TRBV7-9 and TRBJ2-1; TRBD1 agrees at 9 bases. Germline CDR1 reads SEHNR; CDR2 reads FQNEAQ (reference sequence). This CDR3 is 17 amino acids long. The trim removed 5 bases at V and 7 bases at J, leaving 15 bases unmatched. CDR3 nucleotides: TGTGCCAGCAGCCCGGGTGGAGCGACAGGGGGTAGGAATGAGCAGTTCTTC. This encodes CASSPGGATGGRNEQFF.

The CDR3 region has the DNA TGTGCCAGCAGCCCCGGACAGGTGAGGACTGAAGCTTTCTTT. Translated, it gives CASSPGQVRTEAFF. The V call is TRBV7-2, the J call TRBJ1-1, with 7 bases fitting TRBD1. This CDR3 is 14 amino acids long. In germline, CDR1 is SGHTA, CDR2 FQGNSA. The V and J ends lost 5 bases and 5 bases, in that order; junction bases with no gene match: 8.

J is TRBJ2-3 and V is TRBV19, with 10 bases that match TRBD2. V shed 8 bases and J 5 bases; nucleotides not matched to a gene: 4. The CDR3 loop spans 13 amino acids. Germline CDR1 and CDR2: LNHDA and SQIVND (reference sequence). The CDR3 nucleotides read TGTGCCAGTCGGACTAGCGGCCAAGATACGCAGTATTTT. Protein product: CASRTSGQDTQYF.

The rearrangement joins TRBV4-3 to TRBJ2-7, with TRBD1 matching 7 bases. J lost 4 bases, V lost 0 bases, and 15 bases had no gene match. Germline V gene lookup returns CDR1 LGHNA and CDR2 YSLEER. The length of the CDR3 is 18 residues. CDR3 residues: CASSQDYLQGWGIYEQYF. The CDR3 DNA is TGCGCCAGCAGCCAAGATTATCTACAGGGGTGGGGGATATACGAGCAGTACTTC.

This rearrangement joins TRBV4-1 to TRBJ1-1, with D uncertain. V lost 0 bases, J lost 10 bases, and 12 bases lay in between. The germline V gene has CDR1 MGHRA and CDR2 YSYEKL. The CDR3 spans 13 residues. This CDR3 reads CASSQESSRGAFF. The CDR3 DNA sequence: TGCGCCAGCAGCCAAGAATCGTCGCGTGGAGCTTTCTTT.

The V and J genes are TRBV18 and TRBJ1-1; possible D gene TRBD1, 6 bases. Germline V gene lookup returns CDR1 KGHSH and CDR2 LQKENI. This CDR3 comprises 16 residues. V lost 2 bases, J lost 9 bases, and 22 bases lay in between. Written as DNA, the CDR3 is TGTGCCAGCTCACCAACCACTTCAGGGGCAACTCGACAAGCTTTCTTT. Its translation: CASSPTTSGATRQAFF.

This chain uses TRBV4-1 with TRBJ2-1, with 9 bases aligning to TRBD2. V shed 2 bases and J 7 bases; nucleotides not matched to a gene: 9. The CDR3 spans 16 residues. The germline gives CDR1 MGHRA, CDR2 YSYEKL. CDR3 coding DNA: TGCGCCAGCAGCCAATTTGAGGGCGGGGGGGCGAATGAGCAGTTCTTC. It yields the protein CASSQFEGGGANEQFF.

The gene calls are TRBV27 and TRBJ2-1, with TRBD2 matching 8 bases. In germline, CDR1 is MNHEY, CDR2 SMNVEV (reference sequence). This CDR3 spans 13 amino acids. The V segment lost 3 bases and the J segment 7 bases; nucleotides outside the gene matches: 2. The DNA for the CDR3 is TGTGCCAGCAGTTTCGGGGGGGTAAATGAGCAGTTCTTC. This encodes CASSFGGVNEQFF.

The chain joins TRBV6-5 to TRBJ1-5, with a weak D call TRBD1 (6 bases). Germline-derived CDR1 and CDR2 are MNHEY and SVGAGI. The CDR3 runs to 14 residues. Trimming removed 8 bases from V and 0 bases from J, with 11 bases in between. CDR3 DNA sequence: TGTGCCAGCCGGACAGCCTATAGCAATCAGCCCCAGCATTTT. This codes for CASRTAYSNQPQHF.